These 23 T cell receptor beta chains share one sample of origin, sequenced in a study of PD-L1 blockade in urothelial cancer (dated by TCRdb to about 2017). Libraries came from the immunoSEQ multiplex PCR assay. Imported from immuneACCESS, the table was reduced by TCRdb to in-frame sequences with V and J called. These copies leave out some clones; in studies compared against another copy, an unresolved V gene accounts for under half, and the cause of the remainder is not known. The sample table holds about 52,000 clones, of which approximately 77% were seen once. Of the sample, approximately 3.3% falls within the top ten clones. The sequences come from PBMCs, collected around atezolizumab (anti-PD-L1) treatment. The receptors derive from a man aged 65-85 years with urothelial cancer.

The J gene is TRBJ1-2, the V gene TRBV5-4, with 7 bases fitting TRBD1. In germline, CDR1 is SGHNT, CDR2 YYREEE (reference sequence). Trimming cost V 4 bases and J 3 bases; bases outside gene matches: 3. The CDR3 covers 13 residues. The CDR3 reads CASSGDSYYGYTF. For the CDR3, the DNA is TGTGCCAGCAGCGGGGACAGCTACTATGGCTACACCTTC.

This clone turned up a few times. The gene calls are TRBV18 and TRBJ2-7; D possibly corresponds to TRBD2 (6 bases). The CDR3 has 15 amino acids. Germline V gene sequence: CDR1 KGHSH, CDR2 LQKENI. The ends were cut back, 4 bases at V and 4 bases at J, with 17 bases in the middle. CDR3 loop: CASSLGGPTVYEQYF. As DNA, the CDR3 is TGTGCCAGCTCACTGGGGGGACCGACGGTATACGAGCAGTACTTC.

V and J are TRBV11-2 and TRBJ2-7; possibly TRBD2 for D (6 bases). The CDR3 is 13 amino acids. Looked up from germline, CDR1 is SGHAT and CDR2 is FQNNGV. The V end lost 1 base, the J end lost 8 bases, and 12 bases lay between the germline ends. The CDR3 DNA follows: TGTGCCAGCAGCTTAGGGACTATCGGACAGCAGTACTTC. It yields the protein CASSLGTIGQQYF.

DNA for the CDR3: TGTGCCAGCAGCGGATATGGGGGGGCAGGGGCCAACGTCCTGACTTTC. Its protein product is CASSGYGGAGANVLTF. This chain connects TRBV7-3 to TRBJ2-6; tentative D call: TRBD2 (7 bases). The CDR3 length is 16 residues. V lost 5 bases and J lost 4, with 15 bases in between. Germline CDR1 and CDR2: SGHTA and FQGTGA.

V usage is TRBV30 and J usage is TRBJ1-1, with 8 bases matching TRBD1. There are 13 residues in the CDR3. Germline trimming cut 2 bases from V and 6 bases from J; bases unmatched to any gene: 5. Germline CDR1 is GTSNPN and CDR2 is SVGIG (reference sequence). The CDR3 DNA reads TGTGCCTGGAGTATTACAGGGGGTTCTGAAGCTTTCTTT. It yields the protein CAWSITGGSEAFF.

This sequence joins TRBV29-1 and TRBJ2-7, with D possibly being TRBD1 (6 bases). V lost 5 bases and J 2 bases, leaving 13 bases between the germline ends. CDR1 SQVTM and CDR2 ANQGSEA come from the germline V gene. The CDR3 loop spans 13 amino acids. CDR3 region: CSVRTEITYEQYF. CDR3 in DNA: TGCAGCGTTCGGACAGAAATAACCTACGAGCAGTACTTC.

The CDR3 loop reads CASSPDSITGELFF. The CDR3, as DNA: TGTGCCAGCAGTCCGGACAGCATCACCGGGGAGCTGTTTTTT. This chain joins TRBV6-6 and TRBJ2-2, with D perhaps matching TRBD1 (6 bases). The CDR3 is 14 residues long. The V end lost 5 bases, the J end lost 4 bases, and 11 bases lay between the germline ends. CDR1 and CDR2 (germline): MNHNY, SVGAGI (reference sequence).

The rearrangement links TRBV18 to TRBJ1-1; TRBD1 agrees at 9 bases. This CDR3 has 13 amino acids. V lost 4 bases and J lost 3; bases outside the gene matches: 0. The germline V gene encodes CDR1 KGHSH and CDR2 LQKENI. This CDR3 reads CASSRQGDTEAFF. As DNA, the CDR3 is TGTGCCAGCTCACGACAGGGGGACACTGAAGCTTTCTTT. Full variable domain (remainder filled in from reference TRBV18 and TRBJ1-1): NAGVMQNPRHLVRRRGQEARLRCSPMKGHSHVYWYRQLPEEGLKFMVYLQKENIIDESGMPKERFSAEFPKEGPSILRIQQVVRGDSAAYFCASSRQGDTEAFFGQGTRLTVV.

This clone was observed a few times. The chain joins TRBV5-4 to TRBJ2-2, with D tentatively TRBD2 (5 bases). V was shortened by 2 bases and J by 0 bases, with 8 bases between the two germline ends. The V gene's germline CDR1 is SGHNT and CDR2 YYREEE (reference sequence). The CDR3 is made up of 15 amino acids. As DNA, the CDR3 is TGTGCCAGCAGCTTACCTAGCTCGAACACCGGGGAGCTGTTTTTT. The encoded protein is CASSLPSSNTGELFF.

This chain joins TRBV4-3 and TRBJ1-1, with a possible D match to TRBD1 (5 bases). The CDR3 is made up of 15 amino acids. V was pared by 0 bases and J by 2 bases, with 10 bases between. CDR1 and CDR2 (germline): LGHNA, YSLEER. The CDR3 region has the DNA TGCGCCAGCAGCCAAGATCTTGACAGAAACACTGAAGCTTTCTTT. Encoded protein: CASSQDLDRNTEAFF.

This sequence joins TRBV10-3 and TRBJ2-1; 8 bases are shared with TRBD1. Germline lookup yields CDR1 ENHRY and CDR2 SYGVKD. The CDR3 totals 12 residues. Trimming cost V 4 bases and J 9 bases; bases outside gene matches: 2. The CDR3 DNA reads as TGTGCCATCAGTGGAACAGGGGGTGAGCAGTTCTTC. This sequence encodes CAISGTGGEQFF.

This chain uses TRBV28 with TRBJ2-3; 8 bases match TRBD2. V lost 4 bases, J lost 2 bases, and 29 bases stayed unmatched. The germline V gene encodes CDR1 MDHEN and CDR2 SYDVKM. The CDR3 has 23 amino acids. In nucleotides, the CDR3 is TGTGCCAGCAGTTCAGACCTTTTAAATCCGTGGGGAGAGGCGGGAGGTTCCACAGATACGCAGTATTTT. Residues: CASSSDLLNPWGEAGGSTDTQYF.

V gene TRBV5-1 combines with J gene TRBJ2-1, with D tentatively TRBD2 (7 bases). Germline assignment: CDR1 SGHRS and CDR2 YFSETQ. The ends were cut back, 4 bases at V and 2 bases at J, with 22 bases in the middle. The length of the CDR3 is 18 residues. This CDR3 reads CASSRGGGAPSPYNEQFF. In nucleotides, the CDR3 is TGCGCCAGCAGCAGGGGGGGCGGGGCCCCCAGCCCCTACAATGAGCAGTTCTTC.

V and J are TRBV5-4 and TRBJ1-1; 8 nucleotides match TRBD1. The CDR3 covers 18 residues. V lost 4 bases, J lost 1 base, and 15 bases stayed unmatched. In germline, CDR1 is SGHNT, CDR2 YYREEE (reference sequence). The CDR3 nucleotides read TGTGCCAGCAGCGGCGGACAGGGAAGGAGGGTCGGGAACACTGAAGCTTTCTTT. It encodes CASSGGQGRRVGNTEAFF.

In its sample, this clone was seen a few times. The chain combines TRBV11-3 with TRBJ1-2; 7 bases fit TRBD1. This CDR3 contains 13 residues. The germline V gene has CDR1 SGHNT and CDR2 YENEEA. With 7 bases clipped from V and 8 bases from J, the junction kept 10 bases outside the gene matches. CDR3 nucleotides: TGTGCCAGCAACGACAGGGTGGGGCTGGGCTACACCTTC. Translated, it gives CASNDRVGLGYTF.

The CDR3 DNA reads TGTGCCAGCAGTGTAAGGGGTAACCAGCCCCAGCATTTT. This codes for CASSVRGNQPQHF. This chain connects TRBV2 to TRBJ1-5, with D perhaps matching TRBD1 (5 bases). Germline V CDR1 and CDR2: SNHLY, FYNNEI. The CDR3 loop spans 13 amino acids. Deletions cut 4 bases from V and 7 bases from J, with 11 bases between. Supplemented by reference TRBV2 and TRBJ1-5, the full variable domain reads EPEVTQTPSHQVTQMGQEVILRCVPISNHLYFYWYRQILGQKVEFLVSFYNNEISEKSEIFDDQFSVERPDGSNFTLKIRSTKLEDSAMYFCASSVRGNQPQHFGDGTRLSIL.

On this clone: At the DNA level, this CDR3 is encoded by other sequences in the same sample as well. The rearrangement joins TRBV11-2 to TRBJ1-5; D call uncertain. The CDR3 is made up of 13 amino acids. V lost 5 bases to trimming and J lost 4 bases, with 9 bases between them. Germline V lookup: CDR1 SGHAT, CDR2 FQNNGV. The CDR3 is CASSTRSNQPQHF. The CDR3 coding sequence is TGTGCCAGCAGCACCCGGAGTAATCAGCCCCAGCATTTT.

This chain joins TRBV4-3 and TRBJ2-2; 10 positions match TRBD2. V was clipped by 4 bases and J by 4 bases; unmatched bases: 6. The CDR3 extends over 16 amino acids. Germline CDR1 and CDR2: LGHNA and YSLEER. For the CDR3, the DNA is TGCGCCAGCAGCCTTGGGGTAGCGGGGGGCACCGGGGAGCTGTTTTTT. It yields the protein CASSLGVAGGTGELFF.

CDR3 in amino acids: CASSLLRSGRGYEQYF. The CDR3 bases are TGTGCCAGCAGTTTACTCCGAAGCGGGAGGGGGTACGAGCAGTACTTC. V is TRBV27 and J is TRBJ2-7; 10 bases are a match to TRBD2. CDR1 is MNHEY and CDR2 is SMNVEV in the germline V gene (reference sequence). With V trimmed by 2 bases and J by 4 bases, 8 bases remained unmatched. The CDR3 is made up of 16 amino acids.

V is TRBV7-9 and J is TRBJ2-7; possibly TRBD2 for D (6 bases). With 1 base removed from V and 0 bases from J, the gap between germline ends came to 7 bases. CDR1 is SEHNR and CDR2 is FQNEAQ in the germline V gene (reference sequence). The CDR3 runs 14 residues. CDR3 protein: CASSLGGTSYEQYF. The DNA for the CDR3 is TGTGCCAGCAGCTTAGGCGGGACCTCCTACGAGCAGTACTTC.

The chain recombines TRBV6-1 with TRBJ2-7; TRBD1 matches 9 bases. The length of the CDR3 is 13 residues. Germline CDR1 and CDR2: MNHNS and SASEGT. With 6 bases clipped from V and 9 bases from J, the junction kept 9 bases outside the gene matches. The CDR3 loop is CASRDGTGRRQYF. CDR3 nucleotides: TGTGCCAGCAGGGACGGGACAGGGCGGCGGCAGTACTTC.

V and J are TRBV12-5 and TRBJ2-2; a weak D match, TRBD1 (5 bases). Germline CDR1 is LGHNT and CDR2 is FRNRAP. V lost 2 bases to trimming and J lost 0 bases, with 7 bases between them. The CDR3 sequence is 15 residues long. The CDR3 sequence: CASGLYRTNTGELFF. The CDR3 region has the DNA TGTGCTAGTGGTTTGTACAGGACGAACACCGGGGAGCTGTTTTTT.

The chain is built from TRBV19 and TRBJ1-5; tentative D call: TRBD1 (5 bases). Germline values: CDR1 LNHDA, CDR2 SQIVND (reference sequence). The CDR3 runs to 15 residues. V lost 0 bases and J lost 4, with 10 bases in between. Here the CDR3 reads CASSIDGGGNQPQHF. CDR3 DNA sequence: TGTGCCAGTAGTATAGATGGGGGGGGAAATCAGCCCCAGCATTTT.